This TCR beta chain was sequenced in a study of blood T cell repertoires in COVID-19. The protocol was immunoSEQ multiplex PCR, while the TCRdb copy is restricted to in-frame clones and leaves out a portion. The repertoire consists of fewer than 600,000 clones, with roughly 87% occurring once and the leading ten covering about 0.91%. Germline V gives CDR1 SNHLY, CDR2 FYNNEI. Deletions cut 1 base from V and 7 bases from J, with 7 bases between. The CDR3 is made up of 12 amino acids. V gene TRBV2 combines with J gene TRBJ2-5, with D uncertain. This TCR was recovered from a young man with COVID-19, enrolled during active disease. What was sequenced was peripheral blood. CDR3 loop: CASSEVRRTQYF. In DNA form, the CDR3 reads TGTGCCAGCAGTGAAGTGCGGCGGACCCAGTACTTC. Full variable domain (rest looked up from reference TRBV2 and TRBJ2-5): EPEVTQTPSHQVTQMGQEVILRCVPISNHLYFYWYRQILGQKVEFLVSFYNNEISEKSEIFDDQFSVERPDGSNFTLKIRSTKLEDSAMYFCASSEVRRTQYFGPGTRLLVL.